The TCR beta chain under discussion was sequenced for a study of T cells in Graves' hyperthyroidism and ophthalmopathy. With 4 bases clipped from V and 2 bases from J, the junction kept 4 bases outside the gene matches. The CDR3 consists of 14 residues. Authors of the study amplified TCR beta CDR3 regions from RNA transcripts. First-round RT-PCR with HTBI primers amplified the TCR CDR3 region. TCRdb re-called the multiplex PCR reads through MiXCR, storing one row per CDR3 protein. This table has approximately 640,000 distinct CDR3 sequences, around 15% appearing once. The TCR originated in a woman under 40 with Graves' hyperthyroidism. The rearrangement uses TRBV12-3 or TRBV12-4 and TRBJ2-7; 8 bases map to TRBD1. The sample was blood. The DNA for the CDR3 is TGTGCCAGCAGTTCCTCCAGGGGGCCCTACGAGCAGTACTTC. It yields the protein CASSSSRGPYEQYF.